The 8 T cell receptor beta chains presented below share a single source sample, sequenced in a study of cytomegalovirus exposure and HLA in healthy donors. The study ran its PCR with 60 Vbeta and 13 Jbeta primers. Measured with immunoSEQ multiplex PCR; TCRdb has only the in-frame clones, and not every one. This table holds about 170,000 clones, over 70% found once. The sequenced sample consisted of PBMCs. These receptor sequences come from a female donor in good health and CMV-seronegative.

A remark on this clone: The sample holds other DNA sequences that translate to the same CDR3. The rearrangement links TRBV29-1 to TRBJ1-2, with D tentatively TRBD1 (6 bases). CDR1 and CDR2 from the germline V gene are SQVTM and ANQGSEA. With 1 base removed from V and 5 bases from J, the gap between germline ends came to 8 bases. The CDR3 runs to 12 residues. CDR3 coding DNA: TGCAGCGTTGAAGGCAGGGGTTATGGCTACACCTTC. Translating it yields CSVEGRGYGYTF.

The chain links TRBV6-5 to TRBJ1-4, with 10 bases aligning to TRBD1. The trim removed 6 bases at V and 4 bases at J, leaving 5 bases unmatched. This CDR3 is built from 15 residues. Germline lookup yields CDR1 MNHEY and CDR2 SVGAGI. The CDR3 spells CASSLGTGDNEKLFF. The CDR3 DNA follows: TGTGCCAGCAGCCTCGGGACAGGGGATAATGAAAAACTGTTTTTT.

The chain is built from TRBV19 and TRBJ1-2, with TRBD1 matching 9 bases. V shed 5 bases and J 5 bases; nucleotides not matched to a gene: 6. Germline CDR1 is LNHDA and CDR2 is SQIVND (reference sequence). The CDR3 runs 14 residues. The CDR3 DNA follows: TGTGCCAGTAGTCAGGACAGGGGAGGATATGGCTACACCTTC. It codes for CASSQDRGGYGYTF.

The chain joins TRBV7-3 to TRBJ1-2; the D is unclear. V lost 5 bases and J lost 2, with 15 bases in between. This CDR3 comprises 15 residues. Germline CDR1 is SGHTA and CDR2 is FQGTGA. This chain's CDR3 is CASSPYQAGNYGYTF. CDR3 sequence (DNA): TGTGCCAGCAGCCCATACCAAGCGGGCAACTATGGCTACACCTTC.

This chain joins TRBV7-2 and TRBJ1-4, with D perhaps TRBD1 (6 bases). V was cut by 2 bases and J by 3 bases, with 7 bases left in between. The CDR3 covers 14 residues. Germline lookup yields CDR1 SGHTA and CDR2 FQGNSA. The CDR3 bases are TGTGCCAGCAGCTTAAACAGGGCTAATGAAAAACTGTTTTTT. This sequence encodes CASSLNRANEKLFF.

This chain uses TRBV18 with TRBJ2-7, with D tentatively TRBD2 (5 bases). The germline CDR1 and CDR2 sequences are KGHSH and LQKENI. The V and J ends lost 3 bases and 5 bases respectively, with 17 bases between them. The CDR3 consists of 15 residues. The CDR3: CASSPPSAGADEQYF. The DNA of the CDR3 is TGTGCCAGCTCACCTCCCTCCGCGGGTGCCGACGAGCAGTACTTC.

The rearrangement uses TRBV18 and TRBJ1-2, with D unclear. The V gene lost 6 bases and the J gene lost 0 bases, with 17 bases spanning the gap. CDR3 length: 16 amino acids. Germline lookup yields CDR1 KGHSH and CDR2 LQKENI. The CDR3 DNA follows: TGTGCCAGCTCCAGCCAAACCTCAACAGCTAACTATGGCTACACCTTC. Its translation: CASSSQTSTANYGYTF. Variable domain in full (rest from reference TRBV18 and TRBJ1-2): NAGVMQNPRHLVRRRGQEARLRCSPMKGHSHVYWYRQLPEEGLKFMVYLQKENIIDESGMPKERFSAEFPKEGPSILRIQQVVRGDSAAYFCASSSQTSTANYGYTFGSGTRLTVV.

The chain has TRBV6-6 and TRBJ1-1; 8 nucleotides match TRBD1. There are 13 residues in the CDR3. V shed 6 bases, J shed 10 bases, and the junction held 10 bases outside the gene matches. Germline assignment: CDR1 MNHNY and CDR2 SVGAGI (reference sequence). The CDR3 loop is CASRPGQGGVAFF. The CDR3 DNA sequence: TGTGCCAGCAGACCCGGACAGGGAGGCGTAGCTTTCTTT.